These T cell receptor beta chains were read from a single sample in a study of T-cell reconstitution after alpha-beta-depleted transplantation in children. TCRdb reanalysed the PCR reads using MiXCR and keeps one entry per CDR3 protein. The sample has about 250,000 distinct CDR3 sequences, roughly a quarter seen once. The sample in question was PBMCs, mostly from graft donor cells, obtained 360 days after TCRalphabeta/CD19-depleted stem cell transplant. Receptors originate from a female patient aged 2-9 years who had a stem cell transplant for congenital amegakaryocytic thrombocytopenia, so the T cells may come from the graft donor. The CDR3 runs from the conserved cysteine through the conserved F or W. A D gene is named only where the DNA matches it firmly. Clone size is shown for a subset of rows, as once, few, many or a class of expanded clone.

>TRBJ2-1|TRBD2|-|TRBV20-1|15
TGCAGTGCTAGACGAACTAGCGGGGCTTCCGATGAGCAGTTCTTC
CSARRTSGASDEQFF
>TRBJ2-1|-|few|TRBV6-2/TRBV6-3|12
TGTGCCCTCAGCCGAGGAGGCAATGAGCAGTTCTTC
CALSRGGNEQFF
>TRBJ2-5|-|-|TRBV12-3/TRBV12-4|13
TGTGCCAGCAGCCGGGACCCGATGGGGACCCAGTACTTC
CASSRDPMGTQYF
>TRBJ2-7|TRBD1|-|TRBV28|14
TGTGCCGCCCGCGGGACAGGGTTGTCCTACGAGCAGTACTTC
CAARGTGLSYEQYF
>TRBJ1-1|-|few|TRBV11-2|14
TGTGCCAGCAGCCCTAGATTGGGGGGCACTGAAGCTTTCTTT
CASSPRLGGTEAFF
>TRBJ1-1|-|-|TRBV7-9|14
TGTGCCAGCAGCCCCCGGTTCTGGGGCACTGAAGCTTTCTTT
CASSPRFWGTEAFF
>TRBJ2-3|TRBD2|-|TRBV28|16
TGTGCCAGCAGTTTAGGGCTAGCGGGAGTGACAGATACGCAGTATTTT
CASSLGLAGVTDTQYF
>TRBJ2-5|TRBD2|few|TRBV12-3/TRBV12-4|14
TGTGCCAGCAGTGCGGGGGGCTGGGTAGAGACCCAGTACTTC
CASSAGGWVETQYF
>TRBJ2-7|-|-|TRBV20-1|13
TGCAGTGCTAGAGATCCCCCAGCGGGCGAGCAGTACTTC
CSARDPPAGEQYF
>TRBJ2-1|-|few|TRBV20-1|16
TGCAGTGCTAGAGATTCGGGGGCCAGCTCCTACAATGAGCAGTTCTTC
CSARDSGASSYNEQFF
>TRBJ2-7|TRBD1|few|TRBV7-9|16
TGTGCCAGCAGCGGGCGACAGGGACAACTCTCCTACGAGCAGTACTTC
CASSGRQGQLSYEQYF
>TRBJ2-1|-|-|TRBV5-1|16
TGCGCCAGCAGGGCGAAGGAGTTGGTGTCCTACAATGAGCAGTTCTTC
CASRAKELVSYNEQFF
>TRBJ2-1|TRBD1|-|TRBV5-1|18
TGCGCCAGCAGCTTAAGGACCCAGGGGGCTGCCTCCTACAATGAGCAGTTCTTC
CASSLRTQGAASYNEQFF
>TRBJ1-5|-|many|TRBV3-1|12
TGTGCCAGCAGCCAAGAGGGACAGCCCCAGCATTTT
CASSQEGQPQHF
>TRBJ2-2|-|-|TRBV5-1|14
TGCGCCAGCAGCTGGGGGGATTACACCGGGGAGCTGTTTTTT
CASSWGDYTGELFF
>TRBJ1-2|-|few|TRBV4-3|17
TGCGCCAGCAGCCCCACAAGGTATAAGCCCCCCGGCTATGGCTACACCTTC
CASSPTRYKPPGYGYTF
>TRBJ2-3|TRBD2|-|TRBV11-1|19
TGTGCCAGCAGCTTTTTTCGGACTAGCGGGGCTGCTAGCACAGATACGCAGTATTTT
CASSFFRTSGAASTDTQYF
>TRBJ2-2|TRBD1|-|TRBV29-1|12
TGCAGCGCCACAGGGGGGAGCGGGGAGCTGTTTTTT
CSATGGSGELFF
>TRBJ1-1|-|once|TRBV3-1|15
TGTGCCAGCAGCCCCCCAGTGGAGAGAAACTCTGAAGCTTTCTTT
CASSPPVERNSEAFF
>TRBJ1-1|-|-|TRBV4-3|15
TGCGCCAGCAGCCAAGGACTGGGCAGGTACACTGAAGCTTTCTTT
CASSQGLGRYTEAFF
>TRBJ1-1|TRBD1|few|TRBV6-1|16
TGTGCCAGCAGCGACCCGGACAGGCTGGGGAACACTGAAGCTTTCTTT
CASSDPDRLGNTEAFF
>TRBJ1-6|TRBD1|many|TRBV4-1|15
TGCGCCAGCAGCCAAGTTACAGGGGGAAATTCACCCCTCCACTTT
CASSQVTGGNSPLHF
>TRBJ2-7|TRBD2|few|TRBV6-1|14
TGTGCCAGCAGTGAGCCGGGACTAGCGGGAGAGCAGTACTTC
CASSEPGLAGEQYF
>TRBJ2-1|TRBD2|many|TRBV4-1|17
TGCGCCAGCAGCCCTCTGGGACTAGCGGGAGGCTCCAATGAGCAGTTCTTC
CASSPLGLAGGSNEQFF
>TRBJ2-2|-|few|TRBV20-1|16
TGCAGTGCTAGAGAAGGCCGGATCCAGAACACCGGGGAGCTGTTTTTT
CSAREGRIQNTGELFF
>TRBJ2-7|TRBD1|-|TRBV20-1|15
TGCAGTGCTAGAGCCCTGACAGGGGGGGGGGACGAGCAGTACTTC
CSARALTGGGDEQYF
>TRBJ2-7|TRBD1|few|TRBV28|13
TGTGCCAGCCGTCCTTCAGGGGGCCACGAGCAGTACTTC
CASRPSGGHEQYF
>TRBJ1-5|-|-|TRBV6-1|15
TGTGCCAGCAGTGCCAGACTGGTTAGCAATCAGCCCCAGCATTTT
CASSARLVSNQPQHF
>TRBJ1-6|TRBD1|-|TRBV7-9|14
TGTGCCAGCAGCCCAGGGGGCCAACGATCACCCCTCCACTTT
CASSPGGQRSPLHF
>TRBJ2-7|TRBD1|-|TRBV20-1|13
TGCAGTGCTAGAAAGGGGGCCGTCTACGAGCAGTACTTC
CSARKGAVYEQYF
>TRBJ1-5|-|few|TRBV6-5|13
TGTGCCAGCAGTTACTCCTTGAATCAGCCCCAGCATTTT
CASSYSLNQPQHF
>TRBJ2-1|-|-|TRBV7-9|13
TGTGCCAGCAGCTTACCACTAGCTTCTGAGCAGTTCTTC
CASSLPLASEQFF
>TRBJ1-1|TRBD1|few|TRBV5-1|13
TGCGCCAGCAGCTGGACAGGGTCCCCTGAAGCTTTCTTT
CASSWTGSPEAFF
>TRBJ1-1|-|-|TRBV30|11
TGTGCCTGGAGTAACCAATTGGGAGCTTTCTTT
CAWSNQLGAFF